This T cell receptor (beta chain) was documented in a study of radiation and T cells in renal cell carcinoma. Overall study context: Nephrectomy followed 15 Gy stereotactic body radiation by 4 weeks. Whole-study results and caveats: From baseline, blood top tumor clonotypes peaked at 2 weeks post-radiation.

As for time point: blood 2 weeks post-SBRT. Regarding treatment: 15 Gy SBRT to primary tumor, nephrectomy 4 weeks later. Blood was sampled at baseline, 2 weeks and 4 weeks after SBRT. The tumor was a clear cell renal cell carcinoma. Concerning this clone itself: Its target is unknown.

Here immunoSEQ multiplex PCR was the method, and the copy in TCRdb shows in-frame clones only, minus some. The repertoire includes fewer than 150,000 clones, about 88% of them detected once, and over 4.5% sits in the top ten. The germline V gene encodes CDR1 MDHEN and CDR2 SYDVKM. The CDR3 extends over 16 amino acids. The V and J ends lost 3 bases and 4 bases, in that order; junction bases with no gene match: 11. The receptor was isolated from a woman aged 70-85 years with renal cell carcinoma. This chain connects TRBV28 to TRBJ2-7; 8 positions match TRBD1. The starting material was blood, obtained from a patient whose treatment included radiotherapy and nephrectomy. CDR3 in amino acids: CASSFMGQVFLYEQYF. As DNA, the CDR3 is TGTGCCAGCAGTTTTATGGGACAGGTCTTTCTTTACGAGCAGTACTTC.